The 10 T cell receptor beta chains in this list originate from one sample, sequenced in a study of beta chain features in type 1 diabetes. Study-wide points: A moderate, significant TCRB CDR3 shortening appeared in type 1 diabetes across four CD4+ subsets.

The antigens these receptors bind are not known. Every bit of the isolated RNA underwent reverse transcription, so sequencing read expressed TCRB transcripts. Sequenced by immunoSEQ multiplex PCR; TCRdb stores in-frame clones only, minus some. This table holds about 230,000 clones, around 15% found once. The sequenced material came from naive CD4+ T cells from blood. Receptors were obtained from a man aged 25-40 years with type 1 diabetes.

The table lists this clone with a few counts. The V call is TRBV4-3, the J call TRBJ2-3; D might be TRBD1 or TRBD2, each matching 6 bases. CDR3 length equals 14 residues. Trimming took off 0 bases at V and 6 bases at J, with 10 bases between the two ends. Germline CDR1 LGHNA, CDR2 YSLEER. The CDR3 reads CASSQDQGRDTQYF. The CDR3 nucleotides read TGCGCCAGCAGCCAAGATCAGGGGAGGGATACGCAGTATTTT.

DNA for the CDR3: TGTGCCAGCTACACCACAAGGGACGACGAGCAGTACTTC. It is translated as CASYTTRDDEQYF. The chain links TRBV18 to TRBJ2-7; the D call may be TRBD1 or TRBD2 (5 bases each). Germline CDR1 is KGHSH and CDR2 is LQKENI. This CDR3 contains 13 residues. Trimming removed 7 bases at V and 5 bases at J, with 15 bases between.

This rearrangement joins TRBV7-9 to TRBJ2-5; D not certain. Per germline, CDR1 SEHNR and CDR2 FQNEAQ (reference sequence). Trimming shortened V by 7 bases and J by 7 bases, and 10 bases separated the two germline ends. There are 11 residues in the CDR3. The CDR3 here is CASTKVGTQYF. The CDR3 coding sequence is TGTGCCAGCACGAAAGTTGGGACCCAGTACTTC.

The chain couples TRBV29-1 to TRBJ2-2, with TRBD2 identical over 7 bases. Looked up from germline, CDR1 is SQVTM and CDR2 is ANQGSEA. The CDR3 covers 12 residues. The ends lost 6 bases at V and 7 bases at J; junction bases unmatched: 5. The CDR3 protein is CSVYKRGGELFF. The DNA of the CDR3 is TGCAGCGTCTATAAGCGGGGCGGGGAGCTGTTTTTT.

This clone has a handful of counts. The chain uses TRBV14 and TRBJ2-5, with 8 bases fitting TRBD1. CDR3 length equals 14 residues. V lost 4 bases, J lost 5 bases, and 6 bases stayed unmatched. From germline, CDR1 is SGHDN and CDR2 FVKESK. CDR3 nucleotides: TGTGCCAGCAGCCTACGGACAGGGCGCGAGACCCAGTACTTC. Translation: CASSLRTGRETQYF. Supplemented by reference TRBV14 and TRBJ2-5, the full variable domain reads EAGVTQFPSHSVIEKGQTVTLRCDPISGHDNLYWYRRVMGKEIKFLLHFVKESKQDESGMPNNRFLAERTGGTYSTLKVQPAELEDSGVYFCASSLRTGRETQYFGPGTRLLVL.

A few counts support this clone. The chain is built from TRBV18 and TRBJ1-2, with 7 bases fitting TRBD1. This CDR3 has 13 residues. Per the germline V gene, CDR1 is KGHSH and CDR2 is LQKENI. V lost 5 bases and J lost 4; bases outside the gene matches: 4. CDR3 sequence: CASSARDSYGYTF. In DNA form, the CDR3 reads TGTGCCAGCTCAGCCCGGGACAGCTATGGCTACACCTTC.

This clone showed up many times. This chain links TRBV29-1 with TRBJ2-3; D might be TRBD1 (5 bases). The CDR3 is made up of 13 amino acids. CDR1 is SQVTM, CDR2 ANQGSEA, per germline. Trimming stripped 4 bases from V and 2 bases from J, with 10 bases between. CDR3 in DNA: TGCAGCGTTGTCCTGGGGCTCACAGATACGCAGTATTTT. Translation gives CSVVLGLTDTQYF.

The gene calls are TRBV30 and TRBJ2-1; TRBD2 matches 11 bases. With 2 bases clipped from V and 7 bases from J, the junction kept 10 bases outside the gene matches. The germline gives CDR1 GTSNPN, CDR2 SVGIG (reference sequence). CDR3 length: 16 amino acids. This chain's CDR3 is CAWSPLLAGGRNEQFF. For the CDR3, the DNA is TGTGCCTGGAGTCCTCTCCTAGCGGGAGGTAGGAATGAGCAGTTCTTC. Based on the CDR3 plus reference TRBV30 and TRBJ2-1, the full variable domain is SQTIHQWPATLVQPVGSPLSLECTVEGTSNPNLYWYRQAAGRGLQLLFYSVGIGQISSEVPQNLSASRPQDRQFILSSKKLLLSDSGFYLCAWSPLLAGGRNEQFFGPGTRLTVL.

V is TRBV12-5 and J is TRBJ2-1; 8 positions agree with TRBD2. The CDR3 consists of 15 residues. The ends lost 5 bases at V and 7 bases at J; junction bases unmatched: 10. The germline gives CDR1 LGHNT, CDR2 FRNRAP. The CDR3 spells CASGVDPSGSNEQFF. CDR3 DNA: TGTGCTAGTGGTGTTGACCCCAGCGGGAGTAATGAGCAGTTCTTC.

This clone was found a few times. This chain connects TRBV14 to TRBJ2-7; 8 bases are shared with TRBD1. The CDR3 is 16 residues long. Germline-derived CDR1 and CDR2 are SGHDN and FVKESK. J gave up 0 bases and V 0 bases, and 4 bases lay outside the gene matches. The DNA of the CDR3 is TGTGCCAGCAGCCAAGATGGCAGGGGGCCCTCCTACGAGCAGTACTTC. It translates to CASSQDGRGPSYEQYF.